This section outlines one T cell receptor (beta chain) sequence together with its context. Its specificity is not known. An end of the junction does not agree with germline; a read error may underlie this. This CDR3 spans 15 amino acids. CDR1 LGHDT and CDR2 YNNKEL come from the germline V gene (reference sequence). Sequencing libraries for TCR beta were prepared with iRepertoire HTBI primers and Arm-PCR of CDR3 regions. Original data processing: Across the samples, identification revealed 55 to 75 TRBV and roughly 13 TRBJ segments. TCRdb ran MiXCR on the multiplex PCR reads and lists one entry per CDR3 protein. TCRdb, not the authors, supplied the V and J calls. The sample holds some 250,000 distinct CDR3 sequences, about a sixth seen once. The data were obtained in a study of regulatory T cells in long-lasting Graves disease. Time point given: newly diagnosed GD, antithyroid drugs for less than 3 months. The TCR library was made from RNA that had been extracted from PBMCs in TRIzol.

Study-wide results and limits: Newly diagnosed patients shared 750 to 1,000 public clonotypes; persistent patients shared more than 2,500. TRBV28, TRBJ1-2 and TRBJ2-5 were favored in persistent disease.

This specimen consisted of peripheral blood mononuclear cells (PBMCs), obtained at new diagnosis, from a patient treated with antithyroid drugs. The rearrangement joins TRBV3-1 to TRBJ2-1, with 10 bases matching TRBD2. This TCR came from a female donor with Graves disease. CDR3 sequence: CASRQSGRADFEQLF. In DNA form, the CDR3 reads TGTGCCAGCAGACAAAGCGGGAGGGCCGATTTTGAGCAGCTCTTC.